Below, 16 T cell receptor beta chains from the same sample are listed, as sequenced in a study of blood T cell repertoires in COVID-19. Some clones are missing from TCRdb's copy, which holds only in-frame ones; the method was immunoSEQ multiplex PCR. The data hold almost 250,000 clones, with approximately 86% observed a single time. Sample: PBMCs or T cells enriched from blood (not recorded which). All receptors derive from a woman in her forties or fifties who had recovered from COVID-19.

The chain recombines TRBV28 with TRBJ2-7; TRBD2 matches 8 bases. Per the germline V gene, CDR1 is MDHEN and CDR2 is SYDVKM. Trimming at V came to 8 bases and at J to 4 bases, leaving 10 bases not matched to a gene. This CDR3 has 14 amino acids. CDR3 sequence: CASAVAGSLYEQYF. The CDR3 DNA is TGTGCCAGCGCGGTAGCGGGGTCATTGTACGAGCAGTACTTC.

This clone was found once. The chain has TRBV5-1 and TRBJ2-7; the match to TRBD1 covers 8 bases. Germline CDR1 is SGHRS and CDR2 is YFSETQ. This CDR3 contains 15 residues. Losses at the gene ends were 3 bases for V and 4 bases for J; bases not matched to a gene: 9. The CDR3 sequence: CASSWGQGALYEQYF. The CDR3 DNA reads TGCGCCAGCAGCTGGGGGCAGGGGGCTCTTTACGAGCAGTACTTC.

Only one count was recorded for this clone. V gene TRBV28 combines with J gene TRBJ2-7, with a tentative D call TRBD1 (6 bases). Germline CDR1 reads MDHEN; CDR2 reads SYDVKM. V lost 4 bases and J lost 5, with 12 bases in between. The CDR3 consists of 13 residues. The CDR3, as DNA: TGTGCCAGCAGTTCCCCACAGGGCGACGAGCAGTACTTC. This translates into CASSSPQGDEQYF.

This chain uses TRBV28 with TRBJ2-1; 9 positions agree with TRBD2. The CDR3 totals 14 residues. V shed 8 bases and J 11 bases; nucleotides not matched to a gene: 13. Per the germline V gene, CDR1 is MDHEN and CDR2 is SYDVKM. The CDR3 loop is CASFDGTSTFKQFF. The CDR3 DNA reads TGTGCCAGCTTCGACGGGACTAGCACATTTAAGCAGTTCTTC. Full variable domain (outside the CDR3, taken from reference TRBV28 and TRBJ2-1): DVKVTQSSRYLVKRTGEKVFLECVQDMDHENMFWYRQDPGLGLRLIYFSYDVKMKEKGDIPEGYSVSREKKERFSLILESASTNQTSMYLCASFDGTSTFKQFFGPGTRLTVL.

The DNA of the CDR3 is TGTGCCAGCAGTAGGGGGAGTTACCTTAATGAAAAACTGTTTTTT. Translated, it gives CASSRGSYLNEKLFF. The chain uses TRBV6-5 and TRBJ1-4; tentatively, D is TRBD1 (6 bases). With 5 bases removed from V and 4 bases from J, the gap between germline ends came to 14 bases. The CDR3 runs 15 residues. Germline V gene sequence: CDR1 MNHEY, CDR2 SVGAGI.

J is TRBJ2-7 and V is TRBV5-1; 8 bases fit TRBD2. The length of the CDR3 is 15 residues. V lost 3 bases to trimming and J lost 0 bases; unmatched junction nucleotides: 5. Per germline, CDR1 SGHRS and CDR2 YFSETQ. CDR3 DNA: TGCGCCAGCAGCTCCACTAGCGGATACTCCTACGAGCAGTACTTC. It is translated as CASSSTSGYSYEQYF.

This clone was seen just once. The CDR3 coding sequence is TGTGCCAGCAGTTACCTCGGGGGAGATGAAAAACTGTTTTTT. It is translated as CASSYLGGDEKLFF. J is TRBJ1-4 and V is TRBV6-5; TRBD1 is a possible D gene (5 bases). The CDR3 contains 14 residues. Trimming removed 2 bases from V and 6 bases from J, with 10 bases in between. Germline V gene sequence: CDR1 MNHEY, CDR2 SVGAGI.

V is TRBV18 and J is TRBJ1-1, with 8 bases lining up with TRBD1. Germline CDR1 reads KGHSH; CDR2 reads LQKENI. Losses at the gene ends were 3 bases for V and 4 bases for J; bases not matched to a gene: 4. The CDR3 is 14 residues long. The DNA for the CDR3 is TGTGCCAGCTCACCCACAGGGGGAGGCACTGAAGCTTTCTTT. Translating gives CASSPTGGGTEAFF.

This clone was observed a single time. The chain has TRBV12-3 or TRBV12-4 and TRBJ2-7, with D uncertain. This CDR3 spans 13 amino acids. V lost 3 bases to trimming and J lost 3 bases, with 9 bases between them. The CDR3 DNA is TGTGCCAGCAGTTTTGAGGAGTACTACGAGCAGTACTTC. Protein: CASSFEEYYEQYF.

The chain employs TRBV19 and TRBJ2-7, with 8 bases that match TRBD2. The trim removed 5 bases at V and 5 bases at J, leaving 8 bases unmatched. Germline V gives CDR1 LNHDA, CDR2 SQIVND (reference sequence). The CDR3 runs to 14 residues. CDR3: CASSFRLASNEQYF. In DNA form, the CDR3 reads TGTGCCAGTAGTTTTCGACTAGCGTCAAACGAGCAGTACTTC.

The genes are TRBV7-9 and TRBJ2-2; TRBD1 is a possible D gene (5 bases). The CDR3 runs 14 residues. Trimming shortened V by 3 bases and J by 1 base, and 6 bases separated the two germline ends. Germline CDR1 and CDR2: SEHNR and FQNEAQ (reference sequence). The CDR3 bases are TGTGCCAGCAGCTTGCAGGGGAACACCGGGGAGCTGTTTTTT. Protein product: CASSLQGNTGELFF.

The rearrangement joins TRBV10-1 to TRBJ2-1; 11 positions match TRBD2. The CDR3 spans 14 residues. Germline V gives CDR1 WNHNN, CDR2 SYGVQD (reference sequence). Trimming cost V 3 bases and J 13 bases; bases outside gene matches: 8. Here the CDR3 DNA reads TGCGCCAGCAGTGAAGTAGCGGGAGGGCCGAAACAGTTCTTC. Translating it yields CASSEVAGGPKQFF.

This clone occurred once. The V call is TRBV9, the J call TRBJ2-1, with TRBD2 identical over 14 bases. V gave up 4 bases and J gave up 7 bases; unmatched junction bases: 10. CDR1 is SGDLS, CDR2 YYNGEE, per germline. The CDR3 is made up of 17 amino acids. The CDR3 DNA follows: TGTGCCAGCAGCCGTGGACTAGCGGGAGGAGGGATGAATGAGCAGTTCTTC. This sequence encodes CASSRGLAGGGMNEQFF. The full variable domain, rest sourced from reference TRBV9 and TRBJ2-1, is DSGVTQTPKHLITATGQRVTLRCSPRSGDLSVYWYQQSLDQGLQFLIQYYNGEERAKGNILERFSAQQFPDLHSELNLSSLELGDSALYFCASSRGLAGGGMNEQFFGPGTRLTVL.

The DNA for the CDR3 is TGTGCCAGCAGCCCGTCCGGGACAGGCGCTCTTAATGAAAAACTGTTTTTT. This encodes CASSPSGTGALNEKLFF. This sequence joins TRBV3-1 (or the pseudogene TRBV3-2) and TRBJ1-4; 8 bases line up with TRBD1. The CDR3 is made up of 17 amino acids. From germline, CDR1 is LGHDT and CDR2 YNNKEL (reference sequence). Trimming cost V 4 bases and J 4 bases; bases outside gene matches: 11.

V gene TRBV4-2 combines with J gene TRBJ2-1; 13 bases align to TRBD2. The CDR3 covers 16 residues. Per the germline V gene, CDR1 is LGHNA and CDR2 is YNFKEQ. The junction had 9 bases not matched to a gene; V was cut back by 4 bases and J by 9 bases. Here the CDR3 reads CASSPELAGGTSEQFF. CDR3 nucleotide sequence: TGTGCCAGCAGCCCCGAACTAGCGGGAGGGACGAGTGAGCAGTTCTTC.

The chain carries TRBV19 and TRBJ2-7, with no clear D. Germline V lookup: CDR1 LNHDA, CDR2 SQIVND (reference sequence). Deletions cut 4 bases from V and 1 base from J, with 11 bases between. The CDR3 totals 14 residues. CDR3 in amino acids: CASSTQTGSYEQYF. The DNA for the CDR3 is TGTGCCAGTAGTACTCAGACGGGTTCCTACGAGCAGTACTTC. The variable domain in full, with the rest retrieved from reference TRBV19 and TRBJ2-7, is DGGITQSPKYLFRKEGQNVTLSCEQNLNHDAMYWYRQDPGQGLRLIYYSQIVNDFQKGDIAEGYSVSREKKESFPLTVTSAQKNPTAFYLCASSTQTGSYEQYFGPGTRLTVT.